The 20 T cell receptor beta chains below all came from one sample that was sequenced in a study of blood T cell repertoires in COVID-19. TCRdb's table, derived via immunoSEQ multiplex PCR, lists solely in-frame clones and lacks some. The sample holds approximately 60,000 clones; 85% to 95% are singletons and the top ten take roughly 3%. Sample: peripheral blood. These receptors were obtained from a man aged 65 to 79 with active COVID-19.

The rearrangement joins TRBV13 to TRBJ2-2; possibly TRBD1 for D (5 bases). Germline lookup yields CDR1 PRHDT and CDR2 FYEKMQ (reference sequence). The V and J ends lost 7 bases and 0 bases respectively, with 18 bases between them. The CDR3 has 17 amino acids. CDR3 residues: CASTPTRQIANTGELFF. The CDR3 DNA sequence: TGTGCCAGCACCCCAACGCGACAGATAGCGAACACCGGGGAGCTGTTTTTT.

This chain's CDR3 is CASSRNSNQPQHF. The CDR3 DNA reads TGTGCCAGCAGCCGTAATAGCAATCAGCCCCAGCATTTT. The J gene is TRBJ1-5, the V gene TRBV14; D is undetermined. V lost 4 bases to trimming and J lost 0 bases, with 4 bases between them. The CDR3 sequence is 13 residues long. CDR1 and CDR2 (germline): SGHDN, FVKESK.

In nucleotides, the CDR3 is TGCGCCAGCAGCAAGGGGACAGGGGGAAACATTCAGTACTTC. It translates to CASSKGTGGNIQYF. The chain recombines TRBV5-1 with TRBJ2-4; 11 bases are shared with TRBD1. The V gene's germline CDR1 is SGHRS and CDR2 YFSETQ. This CDR3 region has 14 residues. V gave up 4 bases and J gave up 6 bases; unmatched junction bases: 3.

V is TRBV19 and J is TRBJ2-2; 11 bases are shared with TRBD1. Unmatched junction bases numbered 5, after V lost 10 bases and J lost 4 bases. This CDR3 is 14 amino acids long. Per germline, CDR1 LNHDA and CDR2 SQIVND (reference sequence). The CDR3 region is CATEDRGRTGELFF. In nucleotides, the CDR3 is TGTGCCACCGAGGACAGGGGGCGCACCGGGGAGCTGTTTTTT.

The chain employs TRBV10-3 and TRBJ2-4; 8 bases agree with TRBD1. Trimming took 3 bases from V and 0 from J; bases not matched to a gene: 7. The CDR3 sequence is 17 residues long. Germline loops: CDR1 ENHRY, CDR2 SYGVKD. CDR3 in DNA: TGTGCCATCAGTGAAACCGGGACAGGACTAGCCAAAAACATTCAGTACTTC. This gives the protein CAISETGTGLAKNIQYF.

In DNA, the CDR3 is TGTGCCAGCAGTTTATCTCCAGGGGTGGCAGATACGCAGTATTTT. It translates to CASSLSPGVADTQYF. The chain couples TRBV27 to TRBJ2-3; D may be TRBD1 (6 bases). Germline CDR1 MNHEY, CDR2 SMNVEV (reference sequence). The CDR3 covers 15 residues. Deletions cut 0 bases from V and 4 bases from J, with 11 bases between.

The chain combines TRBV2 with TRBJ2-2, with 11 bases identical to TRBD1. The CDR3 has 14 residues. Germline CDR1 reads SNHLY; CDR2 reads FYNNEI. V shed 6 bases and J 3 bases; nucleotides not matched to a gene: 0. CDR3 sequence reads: CASRGQGDTGELFF. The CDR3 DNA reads TGTGCCAGCAGGGGACAGGGGGACACCGGGGAGCTGTTTTTT.

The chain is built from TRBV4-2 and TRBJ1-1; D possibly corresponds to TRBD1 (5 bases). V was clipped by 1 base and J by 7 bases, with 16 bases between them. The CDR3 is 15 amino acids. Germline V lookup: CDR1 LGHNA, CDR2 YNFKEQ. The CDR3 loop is CASSQAIAGTYEAFF. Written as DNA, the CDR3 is TGTGCCAGCAGCCAAGCTATAGCAGGGACTTATGAAGCTTTCTTT.

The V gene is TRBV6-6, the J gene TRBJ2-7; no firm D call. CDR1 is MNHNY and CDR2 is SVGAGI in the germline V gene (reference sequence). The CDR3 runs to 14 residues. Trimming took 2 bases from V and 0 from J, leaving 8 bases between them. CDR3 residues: CASSYISGSYEQYF. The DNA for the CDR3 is TGTGCCAGCAGTTACATTTCAGGCTCCTACGAGCAGTACTTC.

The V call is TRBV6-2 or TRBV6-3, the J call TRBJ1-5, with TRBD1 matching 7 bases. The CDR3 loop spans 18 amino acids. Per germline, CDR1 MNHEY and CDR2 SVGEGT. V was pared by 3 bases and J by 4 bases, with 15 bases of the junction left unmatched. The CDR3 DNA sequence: TGTGCCAGCAGTTATAGTTCCGGAGAGGGGGCCCTTAATCAGCCCCAGCATTTT. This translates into CASSYSSGEGALNQPQHF.

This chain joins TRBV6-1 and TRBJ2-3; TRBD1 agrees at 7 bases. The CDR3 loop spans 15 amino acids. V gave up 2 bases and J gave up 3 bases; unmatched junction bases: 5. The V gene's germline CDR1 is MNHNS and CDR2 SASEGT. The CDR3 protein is CASSELRGRTDTQYF. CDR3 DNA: TGTGCCAGCAGTGAATTAAGGGGGCGGACAGATACGCAGTATTTT.

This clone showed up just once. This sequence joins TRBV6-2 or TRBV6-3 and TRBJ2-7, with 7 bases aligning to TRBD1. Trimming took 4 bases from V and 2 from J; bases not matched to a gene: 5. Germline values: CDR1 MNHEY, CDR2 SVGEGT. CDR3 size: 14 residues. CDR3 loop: CASSLTGIPYEQYF. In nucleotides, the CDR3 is TGTGCCAGCAGTTTGACAGGGATCCCCTACGAGCAGTACTTC.

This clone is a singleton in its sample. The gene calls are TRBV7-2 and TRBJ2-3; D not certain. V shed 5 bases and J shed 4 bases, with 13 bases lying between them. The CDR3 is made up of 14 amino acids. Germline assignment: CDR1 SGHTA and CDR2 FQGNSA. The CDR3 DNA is TGTGCCAGCAGCCCGACGGCTAGGCCAGATACGCAGTATTTT. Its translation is CASSPTARPDTQYF.

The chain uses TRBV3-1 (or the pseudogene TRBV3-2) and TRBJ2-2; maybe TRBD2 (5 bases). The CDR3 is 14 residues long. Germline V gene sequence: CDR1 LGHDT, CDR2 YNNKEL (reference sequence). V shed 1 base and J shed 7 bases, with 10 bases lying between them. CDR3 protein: CASSQARGGGELFF. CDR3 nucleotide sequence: TGTGCCAGCAGCCAAGCTCGGGGTGGCGGGGAGCTGTTTTTT.

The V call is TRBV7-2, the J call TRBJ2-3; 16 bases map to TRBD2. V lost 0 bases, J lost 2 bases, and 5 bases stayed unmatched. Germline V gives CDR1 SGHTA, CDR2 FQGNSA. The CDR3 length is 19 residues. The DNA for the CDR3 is TGTGCCAGCAGCTTAGCGGGACTAGCGGGGGGGTTTTTCACAGATACGCAGTATTTT. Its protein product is CASSLAGLAGGFFTDTQYF.

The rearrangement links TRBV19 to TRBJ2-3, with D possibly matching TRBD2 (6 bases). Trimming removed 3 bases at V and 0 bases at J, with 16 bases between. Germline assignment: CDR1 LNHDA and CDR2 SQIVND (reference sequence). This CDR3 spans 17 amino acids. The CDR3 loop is CASSIRRAGTSTDTQYF. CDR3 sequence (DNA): TGTGCCAGTAGTATCCGGAGGGCGGGGACTAGCACAGATACGCAGTATTTT.

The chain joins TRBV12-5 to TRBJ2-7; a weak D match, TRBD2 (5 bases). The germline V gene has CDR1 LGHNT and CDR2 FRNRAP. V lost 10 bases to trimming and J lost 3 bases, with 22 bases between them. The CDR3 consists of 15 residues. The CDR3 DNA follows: TGTGCTACCAAGAAACACCTCGGACTTATCTACGAGCAGTACGTC. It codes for CATKKHLGLIYEQYV.

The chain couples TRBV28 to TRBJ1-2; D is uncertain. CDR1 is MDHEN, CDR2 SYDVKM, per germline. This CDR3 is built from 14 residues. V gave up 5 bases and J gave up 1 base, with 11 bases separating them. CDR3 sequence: CASSQVPVNYGYTF. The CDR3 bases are TGTGCCAGCAGTCAGGTTCCGGTTAACTATGGCTACACCTTC.

CDR3 nucleotides: TGTGCCAGCAGTTCAGGGGGACAGGGGACCTACGAGCAGTACGTC. This translates into CASSSGGQGTYEQYV. V gene TRBV28 combines with J gene TRBJ2-7; 10 positions agree with TRBD1. The CDR3 has 15 residues. Losses at the gene ends were 4 bases for V and 2 bases for J; bases not matched to a gene: 5. CDR1 and CDR2 from the germline V gene are MDHEN and SYDVKM.

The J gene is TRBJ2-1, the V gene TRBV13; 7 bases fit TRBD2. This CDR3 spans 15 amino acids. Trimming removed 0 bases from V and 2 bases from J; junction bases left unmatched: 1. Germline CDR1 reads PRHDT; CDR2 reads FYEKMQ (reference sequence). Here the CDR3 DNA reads TGTGCCAGCAGCTTAGGGCGGGGGACCTACAATGAGCAGTTCTTC. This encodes CASSLGRGTYNEQFF.